The TCR beta chain under discussion was sequenced for a study of T cells in Graves' hyperthyroidism and ophthalmopathy. Whole-study context: The initial diagnosis was the point when peripheral blood was collected, ahead of any treatment.

Authors of the study amplified TCR beta CDR3 regions from RNA transcripts. In the first-round RT-PCR of the TCR CDR3, the HTBI primer set was used. One entry per CDR3 protein, called by TCRdb with MiXCR from the multiplex PCR reads. The sample contains some 370,000 distinct CDR3 sequences, 17% of which appear only once. Pregnant or lactating patients were excluded, as were those with uncontrolled infection or other autoimmune disease. Together with thyroid ultrasound, orbital computed tomography, serum thyroxine and TRAb, clinical symptoms were used for diagnoses. CDR3 length: 16 amino acids. Unmatched junction bases numbered 7, after V lost 0 bases and J lost 3 bases. The germline CDR1 and CDR2 sequences are MGHRA and YSYEKL.

This TCR derives from a woman between 25 and 40 years old with Graves' hyperthyroidism that later progressed to Graves' ophthalmopathy. Sequencing used blood. J is TRBJ2-7 and V is TRBV4-1; TRBD2 aligns across 8 bases. CDR3 nucleotide sequence: TGCGCCAGCAGCCAAGATTTGGAGGCGGGGGGCTACGAGCAGTACTTC. Its translation: CASSQDLEAGGYEQYF.